These T cell receptor beta chains were read from a single sample in a study of CD8 T cells in ankylosing spondylitis. One entry per CDR3 protein, called by TCRdb with MiXCR from the 5' RACE reads. The table includes 250,000 to 300,000 distinct CDR3 sequences, about 20% detected once. The sequencing sample was made of blood, either unsorted or a sorted T cell fraction (not recorded which). Receptors originate from a male donor with ankylosing spondylitis or in good health (not recorded which). The CDR3 runs from the conserved cysteine through the conserved F or W. The order of the fields is J gene, V gene, D gene, CDR3 length, clone size, CDR3 DNA, CDR3 protein. The D gene is left open where the match is weak. The size entry is marked missing in some rows and otherwise reads once, few, many or a size class.

TRBJ2-5,TRBV3-1,.,14,.,TGTGCCAGCAGTCACACCGGGACGCAAGAGACCCAGTACTTC,CASSHTGTQETQYF
TRBJ2-1,TRBV5-1,TRBD2,16,.,TGCGCCAGCAGCCAGGGAGTAAGACTAGCGGGCAATGAGCAGTTCTTC,CASSQGVRLAGNEQFF
TRBJ2-2,TRBV5-1,.,16,.,TGCGCCAGCAGCGCCGGGACAAACCCTAACACCGGGGAGCTGTTTTTT,CASSAGTNPNTGELFF
TRBJ2-2,TRBV10-3,TRBD2,17,few,TGTGCCATCAGTGGGGGACTAGCGGGACAGAACACCGGGGAGCTGTTTTTT,CAISGGLAGQNTGELFF
TRBJ2-5,TRBV5-1,TRBD2,15,few,TGCGCCAGCAGCTGGAATTCGGGGGGTCAAGAGACCCAGTACTTC,CASSWNSGGQETQYF
TRBJ2-3,TRBV7-2,.,12,many,TGTGCCAGCAGGTTCATTAGTGATACGCAGTATTTT,CASRFISDTQYF
TRBJ1-4,TRBV5-1,.,15,.,TGCGCCAGCAGCTTGGGGGGGTCGACTAATGAAAAACTGTTTTTT,CASSLGGSTNEKLFF
TRBJ1-1,TRBV5-1,.,14,many,TGCGCCAGCAGCGTGACCACCGGGGGGACTGAAGCTTTCTTT,CASSVTTGGTEAFF
TRBJ1-2,TRBV6-1,.,12,few,TGTGCCAGCAAAGAAGCGGGGACTGGCTACACCTTC,CASKEAGTGYTF
TRBJ2-1,TRBV5-5,TRBD1,13,few,TGTGCCAGCAGCTGGACAGGAAACAATGAGCAGTTCTTC,CASSWTGNNEQFF
TRBJ2-1,TRBV24-1,TRBD2,16,few,TGTGCCACCAGTGATTTGAATATAGCGGGGGACAATGAGCAGTTCTTC,CATSDLNIAGDNEQFF
TRBJ2-2,TRBV7-2,.,14,.,TGTGCCAGCAGCCCGATCTTGAACACCGGGGAGCTGTTTTTT,CASSPILNTGELFF
TRBJ1-2,TRBV20-1,TRBD1,11,many,TGCAGTGCCGAGGGGGCCTATGGCTACACCTTC,CSAEGAYGYTF
TRBJ1-6,TRBV15,.,19,.,TGTGCCACCAGCAGAGATTTTTTGAAACGGGACTCCTATAATTCACCCCTCCACTTT,CATSRDFLKRDSYNSPLHF
TRBJ2-5,TRBV10-3,.,14,many,TGTGCCATCAGTGCAGGGGCATTACAAGAGACCCAGTACTTC,CAISAGALQETQYF
TRBJ2-5,TRBV20-1,TRBD1,13,.,TGCAGTGCTTCGGACAGGGGTTTAGAGACCCAGTACTTC,CSASDRGLETQYF
TRBJ2-1,TRBV10-3,TRBD1,16,.,TGTGCCATCAGTGCGACAGGGCTTACTCGACGCAATGAGCAGTTCTTC,CAISATGLTRRNEQFF
TRBJ2-2,TRBV12-3/TRBV12-4,.,13,many,TGTGCCAGCAGATTTTCCGGGACTGACGAGCTGTTTTTT,CASRFSGTDELFF
TRBJ1-2,TRBV5-4,.,15,many,TGTGCCAGCAGCTTGGTATCCGGGATAGACTATGGCTACACCTTC,CASSLVSGIDYGYTF
TRBJ1-1,TRBV7-9,TRBD1,15,.,TGTGCCAGCAGCTTCGGGACAGGGGGTAACACTGAAGCTTTCTTT,CASSFGTGGNTEAFF
TRBJ2-1,TRBV19,.,18,.,TGTGCCAGTAGTACCCAGGCGTGGCGCACCGGCACCTACAATGAGCAGTTCTTC,CASSTQAWRTGTYNEQFF
TRBJ2-4,TRBV7-9,.,16,.,TGTGCCAGCAGCCCATTAGAAGTTTCAGGCAAAAACATTCAGTACTTC,CASSPLEVSGKNIQYF
TRBJ2-5,TRBV7-8,TRBD2,15,many,TGTGCCAGCAGCTTAGCGGTACTAGCGGGAGAGACCCAGTACTTC,CASSLAVLAGETQYF
TRBJ1-1,TRBV7-9,.,14,.,TGTGCCAGCAGCTTAGTAGATACAGGGTCTGAAGCTTTCTTT,CASSLVDTGSEAFF
TRBJ2-2,TRBV6-1,TRBD1,15,few,TGTGCCAGCAGTGCCGGACAGGGGATAACCGGGGAGCTGTTTTTT,CASSAGQGITGELFF
TRBJ2-2,TRBV6-6,.,12,.,TGTGCCAGCAGATATCCTCCTGGGGAGCTGTTTTTT,CASRYPPGELFF
TRBJ2-3,TRBV6-1,TRBD2,15,.,TGTGCCAGCACCGGACTAGCGGGGGGTACAGATACGCAGTATTTT,CASTGLAGGTDTQYF
TRBJ1-1,TRBV5-5,.,11,few,TGTGCCAGCACCAAAAACACTGAAGCTTTCTTT,CASTKNTEAFF
TRBJ2-1,TRBV5-1,.,13,many,TGCGCCAGCAGCTGGAGCTCCTACAATGAGCAGTTCTTC,CASSWSSYNEQFF
TRBJ2-3,TRBV6-1,TRBD2,16,few,TGTGCCAGCAGTCCCAGGACTAGCGGGGCCACAGATACGCAGTATTTT,CASSPRTSGATDTQYF
TRBJ2-2,TRBV9,.,13,.,TGTGCCAGCAGCGCGACAGTGACCGGGGGGCTGTTTTTT,CASSATVTGGLFF
TRBJ1-1,TRBV4-1,TRBD1,17,.,TGCGCCAGCAGCCCGCGAGGGACAGGGATCATGAACACTGAAGCTTTCTTT,CASSPRGTGIMNTEAFF
TRBJ1-1,TRBV20-1,.,15,.,TGCAGTGCTAGAGGGTACAGGGAAGGGGGCACTGAAGCTTTCTTT,CSARGYREGGTEAFF
TRBJ1-1,TRBV5-1,TRBD1,15,.,TGCGCCAGCAGCTGGGGGGACAGGGTGAACACTGAAGCTTTCTTT,CASSWGDRVNTEAFF
TRBJ2-3,TRBV6-5,TRBD1,17,many,TGTGCCAGCAGTCACCGGACAGGACCCCCTGGCACAGATACGCAGTATTTT,CASSHRTGPPGTDTQYF
TRBJ2-6,TRBV20-1,.,16,.,TGCAGTGCTAGAGATAGGAGGGGCTCTGGGGCCAACGTCCTGACTTTC,CSARDRRGSGANVLTF
TRBJ2-5,TRBV9,TRBD1,14,.,TGTGCCAGCAGCGCAGGGACAGGTCCTGAGACCCAGTACTTC,CASSAGTGPETQYF
TRBJ2-2,TRBV7-6,TRBD2,16,.,TGTGCCAGCAGCTTAATCGGCGGGAGGGCCCACGGGGAGCTGTTTTTT,CASSLIGGRAHGELFF
TRBJ2-3,TRBV6-5,.,15,.,TGTGCCAGCAGTTACTCCCGACTACGGGCGGATACGCAGTATTTT,CASSYSRLRADTQYF
TRBJ1-1,TRBV18,.,13,.,TGTGCCAGCTCACTACAATGGGGTTCTGAAGCTTTCTTT,CASSLQWGSEAFF
TRBJ2-3,TRBV5-1,.,14,few,TGCGCCAGCAGCTCTGTGGGGGGGCCAGATACGCAGTATTTT,CASSSVGGPDTQYF
TRBJ2-1,TRBV29-1,TRBD2,13,.,TGCAGCGTTGGACTAGCGGGCCTCGGAGAGCAGTTCTTC,CSVGLAGLGEQFF
TRBJ2-1,TRBV10-2,.,16,.,TGCGCCAGCAGTGAGTCCTCCTTGTTGGGGGAGCATGAGCAGTTCTTC,CASSESSLLGEHEQFF
TRBJ2-5,TRBV5-1,.,14,.,TGCGCCAGCAGCCTTACAGGCTACCAAGAGACCCAGTACTTC,CASSLTGYQETQYF
TRBJ1-2,TRBV5-1,TRBD1,15,.,TGCGCCAGTGGAGGCCCCGAACAGGGGAAGTATGGCTACACCTTC,CASGGPEQGKYGYTF
TRBJ2-1,TRBV18,TRBD1,15,.,TGTGCCAGCTCCCGACAGGGTCCGTCCTACAATGAGCAGTTCTTC,CASSRQGPSYNEQFF
TRBJ1-1,TRBV10-3,.,13,.,TGTGCCATCAGTTTAGGGGGTAACACTGAAGCTTTCTTT,CAISLGGNTEAFF
TRBJ1-5,TRBV12-3/TRBV12-4,.,11,few,TGTGCCAGCACCAGCGGTCAGCCCCAGCATTTT,CASTSGQPQHF
TRBJ2-3,TRBV20-1,TRBD2,14,.,TGCAGTGCTGGGGGGGACTCCACCACAGATACGCAGTATTTT,CSAGGDSTTDTQYF
TRBJ1-5,TRBV5-1,.,14,.,TGCGCCAGCAGCGACGGGGAAAGGGCTCAGCCCCAGCATTTT,CASSDGERAQPQHF
TRBJ1-5,TRBV12-3/TRBV12-4,.,14,.,TGTGCCAGCAGGACCCTAGGGGCAAGTCAGCCCCAGCATTTT,CASRTLGASQPQHF
TRBJ2-2,TRBV20-1,.,13,many,TGCAGTGCTACAAGACTAGTGGCCGGGGAGCTGTTTTTT,CSATRLVAGELFF
TRBJ2-1,TRBV24-1,.,16,.,TGTGCCACCCAGGGTGAGGGAGGTAATACCTACAATGAGCAGTTCTTC,CATQGEGGNTYNEQFF
TRBJ1-2,TRBV3-1,TRBD1,16,.,TGTGCCAGCAGCCGAGGGGGCAGGGGACATAACTATGGCTACACCTTC,CASSRGGRGHNYGYTF